This T cell receptor (beta chain) was identified in a study of Ad26.COV2.S vaccination and SARS-CoV-2 variants. Study-level findings and limits: Vaccine recipients had higher spike-specific TCR breadth than placebo recipients. The breadth of spike-specific CD8+ and CD4+ T cell responses after vaccination was reportedly substantial. Those who received vaccine or placebo ended up with similar non-spike TCR breadth.

With respect to this clone: Its specificity is unknown.

Assay: immunoSEQ multiplex PCR; the TCRdb copy retains only in-frame clones and omits some. The table shows more than 300,000 clones, with less than 90% occurring only once. Treatment given: around 19 received Ad26.COV2.S at low or high dose, single or two shots; about 5 received placebo; per-sample allocation not given. Specimens were obtained on day 63 following the first vaccine or placebo injection. Trimming took 0 bases from V and 4 from J; bases not matched to a gene: 6. This CDR3 region has 17 residues. Looked up from germline, CDR1 is LGHNA and CDR2 is YNFKEQ. Sequences were derived from peripheral blood, sampled in a trial of Ad26.COV2.S vaccine versus placebo. This chain connects TRBV4-2 to TRBJ2-2; 9 bases line up with TRBD2. This sequence was found in a person between 18 and 65 years old who received the Ad26.COV2.S COVID-19 vaccine or a placebo. As DNA, the CDR3 is TGTGCCAGCAGCCAAGAAGACGCGGGAGGGTCCACCGGGGAGCTGTTTTTT. This encodes CASSQEDAGGSTGELFF.